This T cell receptor (beta chain) was retrieved from a study of identical twins. Study outcomes and limitations: Invariant MAIT and iNKT cells could partly confound zero-insertion analyses. The abundant beta clonotypes from cord blood had fewer insertions, and memory repertoires had none of this. Out-of-frame TCR alpha sharing observed in monozygotic twins exceeded model estimates.

About this clonotype: The antigen remains unidentified.

Germline V lookup: CDR1 SGHRS, CDR2 YFSETQ. Trimming removed 3 bases at V and 8 bases at J, with 20 bases between. The length of the CDR3 is 15 residues. Template switching added a universal primer binding site, and final cDNA carried unique molecular identifiers. TCRdb called the 5' RACE reads again in MiXCR, with one record for every CDR3 protein. Of approximately 240,000 distinct CDR3 sequences listed, roughly an eighth are singletons. The chain recombines TRBV5-1 with TRBJ1-2; tentative D call: TRBD1 (5 bases). The clonotype comes from a woman aged 18 to 35 in good health. The sample taken for sequencing was memory (CD45RO+) T cells sorted from blood. The DNA of the CDR3 is TGCGCCAGCAGCTCCGGCGACAGCTCCGAGGGGGGCTACACCTTC. This sequence encodes CASSSGDSSEGGYTF.